Following are 29 T cell receptor beta chains from one sample sequenced in a study of long-term antiretroviral therapy in people with HIV (dated by TCRdb to about 2022). The immunoSEQ hsTCRB v3.0 assay was used at survey level resolution to sequence the TRB variable region. TCRdb took this table from immuneACCESS and kept in-frame rearrangements with V and J called. Such tables lack part of the clones; where checked against another copy, unresolved V genes explain under half of the gap, and the rest is unexplained. Here the sample has 25,000 or so clones; 78% occur a single time. About 9.3% of the sample goes to the ten largest clones. Sequences were derived from unsorted PBMCs, sampled 1.5 years before starting antiretroviral therapy. The source of these receptors is a man younger than 35 with HIV.

The chain carries TRBV7-8 and TRBJ2-1, with D perhaps TRBD1 or TRBD2 (6 bases each). CDR1 is SGHVS, CDR2 FQNEAQ, per germline. The V end was cut by 5 bases, the J end by 5 bases, with 22 bases between. CDR3 size: 17 residues. CDR3 nucleotides: TGTGCCAGCAGCCACGTCGAGGGGGGACTGCCTGACAATGAGCAGTTCTTC. Translated, it gives CASSHVEGGLPDNEQFF.

The rearrangement uses TRBV7-6 and TRBJ1-6, with 7 bases lining up with TRBD1. Trimming removed 5 bases from V and 7 bases from J; junction bases left unmatched: 17. The CDR3 spans 18 residues. Per germline, CDR1 SGHVS and CDR2 FNYEAQ. The CDR3 spells CASSPTGTLGYMNSPLHF. CDR3 sequence (DNA): TGTGCCAGCAGCCCGACAGGGACGTTGGGGTATATGAATTCACCCCTCCACTTT.

The rearrangement links TRBV11-2 to TRBJ1-2; no firm D call. Trimming cost V 5 bases and J 4 bases, with 11 bases left between them. Germline V lookup: CDR1 SGHAT, CDR2 FQNNGV. The CDR3 contains 13 residues. CDR3 in DNA: TGTGCCAGCAGCACCGGAAGTCCCTATGGCTACACCTTC. Protein sequence: CASSTGSPYGYTF.

With regard to this clone: Within the sample, other DNA sequences also encode this same CDR3. The V call is TRBV12-5, the J call TRBJ2-7; weak D call: TRBD1 (5 bases). This CDR3 region has 13 residues. The germline V gene has CDR1 LGHNT and CDR2 FRNRAP. V was cut by 3 bases and J by 3 bases, with 9 bases left in between. The CDR3 loop is CASGFGQGYEQYF. CDR3 in DNA: TGTGCTAGTGGTTTCGGCCAGGGCTACGAGCAGTACTTC.

The V call is TRBV4-2, the J call TRBJ2-3; 7 positions agree with TRBD2. The ends lost 4 bases at V and 0 bases at J; junction bases unmatched: 4. Germline V gene sequence: CDR1 LGHNA, CDR2 YNFKEQ. This CDR3 is built from 15 residues. The CDR3, as DNA: TGTGCCAGCAGCCGCGAGCGGGGAAGCACAGATACGCAGTATTTT. As protein: CASSRERGSTDTQYF.

There are a few counts of this clone. The rearrangement joins TRBV30 to TRBJ1-5; D unclear. The V gene's germline CDR1 is GTSNPN and CDR2 SVGIG (reference sequence). The CDR3 has 12 residues. Trimming took off 1 base at V and 4 bases at J, with 5 bases between the two ends. The CDR3 loop reads CAWSGDNQPQHF. The CDR3 bases are TGTGCCTGGAGTGGAGATAATCAGCCCCAGCATTTT.

The V gene is TRBV14, the J gene TRBJ2-5; D is possibly TRBD2 (5 bases). The ends were cut back, 4 bases at V and 5 bases at J, with 14 bases in the middle. Germline CDR1 SGHDN, CDR2 FVKESK. CDR3 size: 14 residues. CDR3 in amino acids: CASSPLAPRETQYF. CDR3 nucleotide sequence: TGTGCCAGCAGCCCGCTAGCTCCTCGGGAGACCCAGTACTTC.

V gene TRBV5-5 combines with J gene TRBJ2-7, with a tentative D call TRBD1 (6 bases). V was shortened by 4 bases and J by 9 bases, with 26 bases between the two germline ends. Germline V gene data show CDR1 as SGHKS and CDR2 as YYEKEE (reference sequence). The CDR3 covers 16 residues. This CDR3 is CASSGRMGAHPPSQYF. As DNA, the CDR3 is TGTGCCAGCAGCGGCAGAATGGGGGCTCATCCCCCGTCGCAGTACTTC.

This clone was counted a few times. The chain links TRBV18 to TRBJ2-7; 10 bases map to TRBD2. The CDR3 length is 15 residues. The germline CDR1 and CDR2 sequences are KGHSH and LQKENI. Losses at the gene ends were 3 bases for V and 0 bases for J; bases not matched to a gene: 2. This CDR3 reads CASSPLAGASYEQYF. As DNA, the CDR3 is TGTGCCAGCTCACCCCTAGCGGGAGCCTCCTACGAGCAGTACTTC.

The chain uses TRBV9 and TRBJ1-3, with D perhaps TRBD1 (6 bases). Trimming left V 3 bases short and J 4 bases short, with 23 bases between. This CDR3 is 18 amino acids long. CDR1 is SGDLS, CDR2 YYNGEE, per germline. In nucleotides, the CDR3 is TGTGCCAGCAGCGGTTTCGACAGGAGGGCCGTTTCCGGAAACACCATATATTTT. This codes for CASSGFDRRAVSGNTIYF.

The CDR3 spells CATSRSRGTDEKLFF. CDR3 DNA: TGTGCCACCAGCAGAAGTCGCGGGACGGATGAAAAACTGTTTTTT. This rearrangement joins TRBV15 to TRBJ1-4; maybe TRBD1 (5 bases). The CDR3 sequence is 15 residues long. Germline V lookup: CDR1 LNHNV, CDR2 YYDKDF (reference sequence). V was trimmed by 2 bases and J by 6 bases, leaving 13 bases between them.

The chain is built from TRBV5-1 and TRBJ1-2, with TRBD1 identical over 7 bases. CDR3 size: 14 residues. Trimming at V came to 4 bases and at J to 2 bases, leaving 5 bases not matched to a gene. Germline assignment: CDR1 SGHRS and CDR2 YFSETQ. The CDR3 reads CASSGATGNYGYTF. CDR3 DNA: TGCGCCAGCAGCGGGGCGACAGGGAACTATGGCTACACCTTC.

This sequence joins TRBV4-3 and TRBJ1-4; no firm D call. The CDR3 has 19 residues. Between the trimmed V and J ends, which lost 1 base and 0 bases, there was a span of 18 bases. CDR1 and CDR2 from the germline V gene are LGHNA and YSLEER. CDR3 DNA sequence: TGCGCCAGCAGCCAAGCGGGCCATACCCACTCTGCAACTAATGAAAAACTGTTTTTT. Translation gives CASSQAGHTHSATNEKLFF.

The chain links TRBV7-6 to TRBJ2-5; 9 bases align to TRBD2. In germline, CDR1 is SGHVS, CDR2 FNYEAQ. This CDR3 contains 16 residues. The V and J ends lost 4 bases and 5 bases, in that order; junction bases with no gene match: 11. This CDR3 reads CASSYGLAGGPETQYF. The CDR3 DNA reads as TGTGCCAGCAGCTACGGTTTGGCGGGAGGGCCTGAGACCCAGTACTTC.

The chain links TRBV11-2 to TRBJ2-3; D is possibly TRBD1 (6 bases). V lost 1 base, J lost 5 bases, and 19 bases lay in between. CDR1 is SGHAT and CDR2 is FQNNGV in the germline V gene. The length of the CDR3 is 17 residues. In nucleotides, the CDR3 is TGTGCCAGCAGCTTAGGCAGGGGCAGACAGAAGGGAGATACGCAGTATTTT. It yields the protein CASSLGRGRQKGDTQYF.

J is TRBJ2-2 and V is TRBV10-2; 7 nucleotides align to TRBD2. Per the germline V gene, CDR1 is WSHSY and CDR2 is SAAADI. This CDR3 is 14 amino acids long. Unmatched junction bases numbered 3, after V lost 7 bases and J lost 1 base. The CDR3 reads CASTGTMNTGELFF. CDR3 coding DNA: TGCGCCAGCACGGGGACTATGAACACCGGGGAGCTGTTTTTT.

This chain connects TRBV9 to TRBJ2-7; D perhaps matches TRBD2 (5 bases). The germline V gene has CDR1 SGDLS and CDR2 YYNGEE. This CDR3 comprises 13 residues. V lost 0 bases to trimming and J lost 3 bases, with 7 bases between them. The CDR3 DNA is TGTGCCAGCAGCGTAGCTACTAGCTACGAGCAGTACTTC. Translating it yields CASSVATSYEQYF.

This clone has just one count. The DNA of the CDR3 is TGTGCCAGCAGCTTGAGGGCTAGCGGGAGGGCCGGGAACACCGGGGAGCTGTTTTTT. Translating it yields CASSLRASGRAGNTGELFF. The chain carries TRBV5-5 and TRBJ2-2; 12 positions agree with TRBD2. Germline V gene lookup returns CDR1 SGHKS and CDR2 YYEKEE (reference sequence). The ends lost 1 base at V and 1 base at J; junction bases unmatched: 8. The CDR3 has 19 residues.

The count of this clone is one. The CDR3 reads CASSHYAGDQPQHF. As DNA, the CDR3 is TGTGCCAGCTCACATTACGCAGGTGATCAGCCCCAGCATTTT. The V call is TRBV28, the J call TRBJ1-5; D not certain. With 8 bases removed from V and 5 bases from J, the gap between germline ends came to 16 bases. CDR3 length equals 14 residues. The germline CDR1 and CDR2 sequences are MDHEN and SYDVKM.

The V and J genes are TRBV7-2 and TRBJ2-3; 10 bases are a match to TRBD2. The CDR3 sequence is 15 residues long. Germline CDR1 reads SGHTA; CDR2 reads FQGNSA. J was trimmed by 6 bases and V by 6 bases; bases with no gene match: 9. Here the CDR3 DNA reads TGTGCCAGCAGTTTAAAGCGGGGGGGCGTCGATACGCAGTATTTT. Its translation is CASSLKRGGVDTQYF. Full variable domain (remainder filled in from reference TRBV7-2 and TRBJ2-3): GAGVSQSPSNKVTEKGKDVELRCDPISGHTALYWYRQSLGQGLEFLIYFQGNSAPDKSGLPSDRFSAERTGGSVSTLTIQRTQQEDSAVYLCASSLKRGGVDTQYFGPGTRLTVL.

V usage is TRBV9 and J usage is TRBJ2-5, with D possibly being TRBD2 (6 bases). Per germline, CDR1 SGDLS and CDR2 YYNGEE. This CDR3 comprises 19 residues. V lost 0 bases and J lost 2, with 23 bases in between. CDR3 nucleotides: TGTGCCAGCAGCGTAGAGGGAGCGGGCGGATCGGGCGGGCAAGAGACCCAGTACTTC. Its translation: CASSVEGAGGSGGQETQYF.

The chain joins TRBV30 to TRBJ1-3; weak D call: TRBD1 (5 bases). Germline V gene data show CDR1 as GTSNPN and CDR2 as SVGIG (reference sequence). V was clipped by 3 bases and J by 7 bases, with 13 bases between them. This CDR3 comprises 13 residues. The CDR3 region has the DNA TGTGCCTGGAGGCCGGGACTAGGGAACACCATATATTTT. It codes for CAWRPGLGNTIYF.

V usage is TRBV7-6 and J usage is TRBJ2-7, with a weak D call TRBD1 (5 bases). V gave up 3 bases and J gave up 0 bases, with 9 bases separating them. Germline lookup yields CDR1 SGHVS and CDR2 FNYEAQ. The length of the CDR3 is 14 residues. The CDR3 DNA reads TGTGCCAGCAGCTTCGGCAGGGACTCCTACGAGCAGTACTTC. Translating it yields CASSFGRDSYEQYF.

The CDR3 DNA sequence: TGTGCCAGCAGCTTAGGCAGGCAAGAGACCCAGTACTTC. As protein: CASSLGRQETQYF. The J gene is TRBJ2-5, the V gene TRBV11-1; D remains unclear. The CDR3 extends over 13 amino acids. Between the trimmed V and J ends, which lost 1 base and 2 bases, there was a span of 5 bases. Germline values: CDR1 SGHAT, CDR2 FQDESV (reference sequence). Drawing the rest from reference TRBV11-1 and TRBJ2-5, the complete variable domain is EAEVAQSPRYKITEKSQAVAFWCDPISGHATLYWYRQILGQGPELLVQFQDESVVDDSQLPKDRFSAERLKGVDSTLKIQPAELGDSAMYLCASSLGRQETQYFGPGTRLLVL.

The chain has TRBV27 and TRBJ1-5; a possible D gene is TRBD1 (5 bases). Trimming shortened V by 5 bases and J by 6 bases, and 11 bases separated the two germline ends. Germline CDR1 is MNHEY and CDR2 is SMNVEV (reference sequence). The CDR3 sequence is 13 residues long. CDR3 in amino acids: CASSTQGRQPQHF. The CDR3 coding sequence is TGTGCCAGCAGTACTCAGGGACGTCAGCCCCAGCATTTT.

The V call is TRBV18, the J call TRBJ2-7, with D possibly being TRBD1 (6 bases). Trimming stripped 3 bases from V and 3 bases from J, with 6 bases between. Germline CDR1 is KGHSH and CDR2 is LQKENI. This CDR3 contains 12 residues. CDR3 region: CASSPDSYEQYF. The DNA of the CDR3 is TGTGCCAGCTCACCGGACAGCTACGAGCAGTACTTC.

The sample holds a few counts of this clone. This chain joins TRBV19 and TRBJ1-5; D remains unclear. Trimming cost V 7 bases and J 8 bases, with 12 bases left between them. CDR1 is LNHDA, CDR2 SQIVND, per germline (reference sequence). The CDR3 runs 12 residues. The CDR3, as DNA: TGTGCCAGTACTGGCCAGGTGGAGCCCCAGCATTTT. It is translated as CASTGQVEPQHF. The complete variable domain, with remaining parts taken from reference TRBV19 and TRBJ1-5, reads DGGITQSPKYLFRKEGQNVTLSCEQNLNHDAMYWYRQDPGQGLRLIYYSQIVNDFQKGDIAEGYSVSREKKESFPLTVTSAQKNPTAFYLCASTGQVEPQHFGDGTRLSIL.

V and J are TRBV19 and TRBJ2-2; D possibly corresponds to TRBD1 (5 bases). There are 14 residues in the CDR3. Germline V CDR1 and CDR2: LNHDA, SQIVND (reference sequence). V was pared by 4 bases and J by 3 bases, with 9 bases between. The chain's CDR3 is CASSRGIYTGELFF. The DNA of the CDR3 is TGTGCCAGTAGTAGGGGCATATACACCGGGGAGCTGTTTTTT.

This chain joins TRBV27 and TRBJ2-1; TRBD2 aligns across 7 bases. V was clipped by 5 bases and J by 0 bases; unmatched bases: 7. Germline V gene lookup returns CDR1 MNHEY and CDR2 SMNVEV (reference sequence). This CDR3 contains 16 residues. CDR3 sequence (DNA): TGTGCCAGCAGTCCAATAGCGGGCCACTCCTACAATGAGCAGTTCTTC. Its translation: CASSPIAGHSYNEQFF.